This T cell receptor (beta chain) was captured by sequencing in a study of monozygotic twins with cystic fibrosis. CDR1 MNHEY and CDR2 SVGAGI come from the germline V gene. J gave up 10 bases and V 6 bases, and 8 bases lay outside the gene matches. The CDR3 sequence is 12 residues long. Clones were sequenced by immunoSEQ multiplex PCR, and TCRdb holds only the in-frame ones, with some missing. The data contain some 32,000 clones, around 90% of them singletons. The chain is built from TRBV6-5 and TRBJ1-2, with TRBD1 matching over 7 bases. The clonotype originates from a girl aged 2 to 9 with cystic fibrosis. Sequenced sample: blood. The CDR3 region has the DNA TGTGCCAGCAGCCCCTACAGGGGTACCTACACCTTC. Translation: CASSPYRGTYTF.